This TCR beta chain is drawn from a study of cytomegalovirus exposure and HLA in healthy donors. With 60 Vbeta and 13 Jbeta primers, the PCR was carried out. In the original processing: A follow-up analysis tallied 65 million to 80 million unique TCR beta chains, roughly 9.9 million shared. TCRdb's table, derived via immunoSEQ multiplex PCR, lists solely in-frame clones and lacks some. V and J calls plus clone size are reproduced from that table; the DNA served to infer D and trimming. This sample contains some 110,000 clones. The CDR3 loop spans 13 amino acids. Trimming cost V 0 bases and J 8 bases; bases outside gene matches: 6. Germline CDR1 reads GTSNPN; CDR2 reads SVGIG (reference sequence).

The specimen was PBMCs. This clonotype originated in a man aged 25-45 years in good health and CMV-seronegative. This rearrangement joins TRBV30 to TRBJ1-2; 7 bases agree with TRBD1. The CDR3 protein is CAWSVRGQEGYTF. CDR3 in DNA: TGTGCCTGGAGTGTACGCGGACAGGAAGGCTACACCTTC.